The 5 T cell receptor beta chains in this list originate from one sample, sequenced in a study of OX40 agonist ivuxolimab in advanced cancers. Assay used: immunoSEQ multiplex PCR; TCRdb lists only in-frame clones, some missing. The data contain tens of thousands of clones, around 85% of them singletons. The sample was CD4+ or CD8+ T cells sorted from blood, taken in a trial of the OX40 agonist ivuxolimab. Source of these receptors: an adult with an advanced solid tumor such as melanoma, head and neck, liver or kidney cancer.

The V and J genes are TRBV28 and TRBJ1-2; weak D call: TRBD1 (5 bases). The CDR3 totals 14 residues. Trimming took 5 bases from V and 1 from J, leaving 11 bases between them. Per germline, CDR1 MDHEN and CDR2 SYDVKM. This chain's CDR3 is CASSPTDNNYGYTF. CDR3 sequence (DNA): TGTGCCAGCAGTCCTACGGACAATAACTATGGCTACACCTTC.

V gene TRBV5-1 combines with J gene TRBJ1-4; the D gene is possibly TRBD1 (5 bases). Germline assignment: CDR1 SGHRS and CDR2 YFSETQ. V was clipped by 4 bases and J by 7 bases, with 11 bases between them. This CDR3 contains 13 residues. Here the CDR3 DNA reads TGCGCCAGCAGCCGCATGGGGGGTGAAAAACTGTTTTTT. Protein: CASSRMGGEKLFF.

The DNA of the CDR3 is TGTGCCAGCAGTCCAGGGAACACCGGGGAGCTGTTTTTT. Translating gives CASSPGNTGELFF. The chain carries TRBV6-5 and TRBJ2-2; D call uncertain. V was shortened by 5 bases and J by 1 base, with 5 bases between the two germline ends. CDR1 and CDR2 (germline): MNHEY, SVGAGI. CDR3 size: 13 residues.

The V and J genes are TRBV10-1 and TRBJ1-6, with TRBD1 matching 8 bases. The CDR3 length is 14 residues. Germline loops: CDR1 WNHNN, CDR2 SYGVQD (reference sequence). Losses at the gene ends were 3 bases for V and 10 bases for J; bases not matched to a gene: 5. CDR3 nucleotide sequence: TGCGCCAGCAGTGAAGGACAGGGAGTCTCACCCCTCCACTTT. It encodes CASSEGQGVSPLHF.

The chain joins TRBV5-4 to TRBJ2-1; TRBD2 aligns across 12 bases. Germline-derived CDR1 and CDR2 are SGHNT and YYREEE (reference sequence). This CDR3 has 15 amino acids. With V trimmed by 4 bases and J by 9 bases, 8 bases remained unmatched. This CDR3 is CASSTGLAGSGEQFF. The CDR3 DNA is TGTGCCAGCAGCACCGGACTAGCGGGGTCTGGTGAGCAGTTCTTC.